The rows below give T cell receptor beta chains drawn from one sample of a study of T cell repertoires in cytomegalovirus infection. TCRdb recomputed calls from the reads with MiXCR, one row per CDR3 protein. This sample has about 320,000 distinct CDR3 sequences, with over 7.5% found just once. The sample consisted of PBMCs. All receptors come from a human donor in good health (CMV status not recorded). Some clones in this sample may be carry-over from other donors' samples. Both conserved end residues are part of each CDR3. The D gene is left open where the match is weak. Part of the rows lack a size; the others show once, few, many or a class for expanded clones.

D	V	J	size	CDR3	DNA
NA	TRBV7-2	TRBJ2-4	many	CASSKGDGQNIQYF	TGTGCCAGCAGCAAAGGAGACGGACAAAACATTCAGTACTTC
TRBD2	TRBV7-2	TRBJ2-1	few	CASRAGTSGSAQFF	TGTGCCAGCAGGGCGGGGACTAGCGGGAGTGCGCAGTTCTTC
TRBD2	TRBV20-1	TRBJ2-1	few	CSAPLAGGDNEQFF	TGCAGTGCCCCCCTAGCGGGGGGAGACAATGAGCAGTTCTTC
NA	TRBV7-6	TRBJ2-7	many	CASSLTTDEQYF	TGTGCCAGCAGCTTAACAACAGACGAGCAGTACTTC
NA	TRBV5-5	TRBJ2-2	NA	CASSFQLYDTGELFF	TGTGCCAGCAGCTTTCAACTATACGACACCGGGGAGCTGTTTTTT
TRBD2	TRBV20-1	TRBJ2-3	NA	CSARDLLRGAADTQYF	TGCAGTGCTAGAGACCTTTTGCGGGGGGCGGCAGATACGCAGTATTTT
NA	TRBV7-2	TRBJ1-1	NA	CASSPMLGADTEAFF	TGTGCCAGCAGCCCGATGCTGGGGGCGGACACTGAAGCTTTCTTT
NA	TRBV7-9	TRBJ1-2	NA	CASSQGRLNYGYTF	TGTGCCAGCAGTCAGGGACGCCTGAACTATGGCTACACCTTC
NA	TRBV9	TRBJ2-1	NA	CASQPGATYNEQFF	TGTGCCAGCCAACCTGGGGCTACCTACAATGAGCAGTTCTTC
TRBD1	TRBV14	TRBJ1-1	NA	CASSQWGQDTEAFF	TGTGCCAGCAGCCAATGGGGACAGGACACTGAAGCTTTCTTT
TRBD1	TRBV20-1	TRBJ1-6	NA	CSARDYDRTGGNSPLHF	TGCAGTGCTAGAGACTACGACCGAACAGGGGGTAATTCACCCCTCCACTTT
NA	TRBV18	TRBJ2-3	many	CASSPPGASPGTDTQYF	TGTGCCAGCTCACCACCGGGAGCTTCTCCTGGCACAGATACGCAGTATTTT
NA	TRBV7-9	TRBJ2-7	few	CASSYASTYEQYF	TGTGCCAGCAGCTACGCCAGCACCTACGAGCAGTACTTC
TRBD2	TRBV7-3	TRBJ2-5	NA	CASSSRGGALETQYF	TGTGCCAGCAGTTCCCGCGGGGGGGCCTTGGAGACCCAGTACTTC
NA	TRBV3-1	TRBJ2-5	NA	CASSLDRSGETQYF	TGTGCCAGCAGCCTCGACAGGTCCGGGGAGACCCAGTACTTC
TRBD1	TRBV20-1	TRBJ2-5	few	CSARDRGSAETQYF	TGCAGTGCTAGAGACAGGGGGTCGGCCGAGACCCAGTACTTC
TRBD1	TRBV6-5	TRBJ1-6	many	CASSYFFSRTGESPLHF	TGTGCCAGCAGTTACTTTTTTTCACGGACAGGGGAATCACCCCTCCACTTT
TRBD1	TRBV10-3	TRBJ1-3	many	CAIREQGSGNTIYF	TGTGCCATCAGGGAACAGGGGAGCGGAAACACCATATATTTT
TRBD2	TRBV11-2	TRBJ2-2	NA	CASSQRLAGRTGELFF	TGTGCCAGCAGCCAACGACTAGCGGGAAGAACCGGGGAGCTGTTTTTT
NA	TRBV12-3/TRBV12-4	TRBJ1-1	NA	CASSPAPTGTEAFF	TGTGCCAGCAGTCCCGCCCCAACGGGCACTGAAGCTTTCTTT
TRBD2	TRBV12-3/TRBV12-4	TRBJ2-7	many	CASSLARWTSGRAKDYEQYF	TGTGCCAGCAGTTTAGCAAGATGGACTAGCGGGAGGGCCAAGGACTACGAGCAGTACTTC
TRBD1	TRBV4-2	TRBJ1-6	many	CASSQGFGQGDSPLHF	TGTGCCAGCAGCCAAGGTTTCGGACAGGGAGATTCACCCCTCCACTTT
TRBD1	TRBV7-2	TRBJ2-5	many	CASSSRPRGPETQYF	TGTGCCAGCAGCTCCCGTCCCAGGGGGCCGGAGACCCAGTACTTC
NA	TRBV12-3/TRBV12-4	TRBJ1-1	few	CASSLVAGQSTEAFF	TGTGCCAGCAGTTTAGTTGCGGGGCAGAGTACTGAAGCTTTCTTT
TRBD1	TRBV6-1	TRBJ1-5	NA	CASIQGQGDQPQHF	TGTGCCAGCATCCAAGGACAGGGAGATCAGCCCCAGCATTTT
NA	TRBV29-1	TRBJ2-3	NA	CSVEGTSTDTQYF	TGCAGCGTTGAAGGGACTAGCACAGATACGCAGTATTTT
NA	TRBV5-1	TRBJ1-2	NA	CASSLDSHNYGYTF	TGCGCCAGCAGCTTGGACAGCCACAACTATGGCTACACCTTC
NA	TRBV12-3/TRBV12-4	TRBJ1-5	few	CASGLTQAGNQPQHF	TGTGCCAGCGGCCTGACACAGGCGGGCAATCAGCCCCAGCATTTT
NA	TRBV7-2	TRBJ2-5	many	CASSPRAGRETQYF	TGTGCCAGCAGCCCTAGGGCAGGGAGGGAGACCCAGTACTTC
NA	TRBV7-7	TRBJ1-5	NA	CASRACRRNQPQHF	TGTGCCAGCAGAGCTTGTAGACGGAATCAGCCCCAGCATTTT